This T cell receptor (beta chain) appears in the sequencing data of a study of blood T cell repertoires in COVID-19. At the level of the study: Sites across the United States, Italy and Spain contributed samples from acute and convalescent COVID-19. From T cells, B-cell-depleted T cells, or PBMCs came the material, which was cDNA or gDNA.

This CDR3 has 16 amino acids. The V end was cut by 1 base, the J end by 2 bases, with 13 bases between. Germline CDR1 and CDR2: SGHAT and FQNNGV. Original processing notes: Reference gene primer amplification yielded estimated nucleated cell counts. Only in-frame clones appear in the TCRdb table, and some are missing; sequencing was by immunoSEQ multiplex PCR. D and trimming come from the DNA, and the V and J calls and clone size come from that table. Here the sample spans under 45,000 clones, about 90% being singletons. The sequenced material came from peripheral blood. The chain is built from TRBV11-2 and TRBJ2-3, with a weak D call TRBD2 (5 bases). The sequence came from a human donor in a cohort sampled during active COVID-19. The CDR3 nucleotides read TGTGCCAGCAGCTTAGGTCTAGGCGGGCACACAGATACGCAGTATTTT. Its protein is CASSLGLGGHTDTQYF.